Below, 2 T cell receptor beta chains from the same sample are listed, as sequenced in a study of CD8+ T cells in alopecia areata. RNA extraction was followed by reverse transcription into cDNA, which acted as the sequencing template. Some clones are missing from TCRdb's copy, which holds only in-frame ones; the method was immunoSEQ multiplex PCR. This table has 100,000 to 150,000 clones, about 50% appearing once. Here the sequenced sample was CD8+ T cells sorted from blood, taken at week 0. The receptors derive from a human donor with alopecia areata.

This clone was seen a few times. V usage is TRBV6-6 and J usage is TRBJ2-5; 7 bases are a match to TRBD2. Germline CDR1 and CDR2: MNHNY and SVGAGI (reference sequence). The CDR3 is 16 amino acids. Trimming at V came to 8 bases and at J to 1 base, leaving 13 bases not matched to a gene. This CDR3 is CASGKITGGTQETQYF. For the CDR3, the DNA is TGTGCCAGCGGCAAAATTACCGGGGGGACCCAAGAGACCCAGTACTTC.

The chain combines TRBV9 with TRBJ1-5, with D maybe TRBD1 (5 bases). Per germline, CDR1 SGDLS and CDR2 YYNGEE. V shed 6 bases and J shed 0 bases, with 10 bases lying between them. The CDR3 totals 14 residues. CDR3 DNA sequence: TGTGCCAGCAATCAGGGCTTTAGCAATCAGCCCCAGCATTTT. It is translated as CASNQGFSNQPQHF.